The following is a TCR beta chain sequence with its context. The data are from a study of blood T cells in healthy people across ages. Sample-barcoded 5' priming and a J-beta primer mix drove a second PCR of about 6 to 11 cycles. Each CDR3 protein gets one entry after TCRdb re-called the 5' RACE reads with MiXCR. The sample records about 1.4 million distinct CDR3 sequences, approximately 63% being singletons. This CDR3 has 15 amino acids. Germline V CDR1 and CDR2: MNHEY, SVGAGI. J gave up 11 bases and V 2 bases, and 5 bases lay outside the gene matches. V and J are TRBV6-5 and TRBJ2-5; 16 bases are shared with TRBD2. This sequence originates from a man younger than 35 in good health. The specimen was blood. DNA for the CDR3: TGTGCCAGCAGTTACGGGACTAGCGGGAGGGGTGAGCAGTACTTC. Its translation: CASSYGTSGRGEQYF.